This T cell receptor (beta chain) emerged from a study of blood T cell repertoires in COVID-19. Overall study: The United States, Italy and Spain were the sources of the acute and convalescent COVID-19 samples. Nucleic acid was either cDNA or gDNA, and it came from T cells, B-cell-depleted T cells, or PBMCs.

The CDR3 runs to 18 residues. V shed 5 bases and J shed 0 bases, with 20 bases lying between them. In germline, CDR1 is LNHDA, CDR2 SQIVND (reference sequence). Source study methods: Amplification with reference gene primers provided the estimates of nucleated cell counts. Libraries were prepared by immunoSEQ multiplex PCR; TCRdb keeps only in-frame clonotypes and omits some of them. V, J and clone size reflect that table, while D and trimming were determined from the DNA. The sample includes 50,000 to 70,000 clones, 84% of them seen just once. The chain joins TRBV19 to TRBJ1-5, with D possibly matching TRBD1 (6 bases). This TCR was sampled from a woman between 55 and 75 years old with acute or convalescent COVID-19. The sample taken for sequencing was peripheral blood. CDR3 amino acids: CASSSRAQGSLSNQPQHF. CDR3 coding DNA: TGTGCCAGTAGTTCAAGAGCCCAGGGGTCCCTTAGCAATCAGCCCCAGCATTTT.